Listed below are T cell receptor beta chains from one sample, sequenced in a study of OX40 agonist ivuxolimab in advanced cancers. Profiling relied on immunoSEQ multiplex PCR, and the TCRdb table lists in-frame clones only, not all of them. The sample yields 65,000 to 80,000 clones, 75% to 85% seen once. The sequencing used CD4+ or CD8+ T cells sorted from blood, collected in a trial of the OX40 agonist ivuxolimab. The source of these receptors is an adult with an advanced solid tumor such as melanoma, head and neck, liver or kidney cancer. Each CDR3 is given with its conserved first and last residue. The D gene is left open where the match is weak. Size values are once, few and many counts, or a class for expanded clones, and some rows have none.

TRBV9	TRBJ2-3	.	.	CASSVSDSSTDTQYF	TGTGCCAGCAGCGTTAGCGACTCTAGCACAGATACGCAGTATTTT
TRBV7-6	TRBJ2-7	TRBD2	.	CASSLGAGGYEQYF	TGTGCCAGCAGCTTAGGAGCGGGAGGTTACGAGCAGTACTTC
TRBV6-5	TRBJ1-6	.	.	CASSYSLQGNSPLHF	TGTGCCAGCAGTTACTCTCTCCAGGGTAATTCACCCCTCCACTTT
TRBV7-2	TRBJ2-7	.	.	CASSFSSRGEQYF	TGTGCCAGCAGCTTCTCCTCCCGGGGGGAGCAGTACTTC
TRBV23-1	TRBJ2-6	.	.	CASSQSWQGSGANVLTF	TGCGCCAGCAGTCAATCGTGGCAGGGCTCTGGGGCCAACGTCCTGACTTTC
TRBV19	TRBJ2-7	TRBD2	.	CASSAGGKVTPGEQYF	TGTGCCAGTAGTGCGGGAGGTAAGGTGACCCCGGGAGAGCAGTACTTC
TRBV30	TRBJ1-4	.	.	CAWSHGEKLFF	TGTGCCTGGAGTCACGGGGAAAAACTGTTTTTT
TRBV5-6	TRBJ2-1	TRBD2	few	CASSSGLAVNNEQFF	TGTGCCAGCAGCTCGGGACTAGCGGTTAACAATGAGCAGTTCTTC
TRBV7-2	TRBJ2-3	.	.	CASTFGILLSTDTQYF	TGTGCCAGCACCTTCGGGATTCTTCTTAGCACAGATACGCAGTATTTT
TRBV11-2	TRBJ2-1	.	.	CASSLDYANEQFF	TGTGCCAGCAGCTTAGATTACGCCAATGAGCAGTTCTTC
TRBV5-1	TRBJ1-5	.	.	CASSFQGGQPQHF	TGCGCCAGCAGCTTCCAAGGGGGACAGCCCCAGCATTTT
TRBV6-1	TRBJ1-2	.	.	CASGENRGRDGYTF	TGTGCCAGCGGGGAGAATCGGGGCCGGGATGGCTACACCTTC
TRBV30	TRBJ1-1	TRBD1	.	CAWDRGRGTEAFF	TGTGCCTGGGACAGGGGGCGGGGCACTGAAGCTTTCTTT
TRBV7-2	TRBJ1-2	.	.	CASSLTDAMGYTF	TGTGCCAGCAGCTTGACAGATGCCATGGGCTACACCTTC
TRBV5-4	TRBJ2-5	TRBD1	once	CASSFSGTGGRRETQYF	TGTGCCAGCAGCTTCTCCGGGACAGGGGGCAGGAGAGAGACCCAGTACTTC
TRBV5-1	TRBJ1-2	TRBD1	.	CASSLAGTGLYGYTF	TGCGCCAGCAGCTTGGCCGGGACAGGTCTCTATGGCTACACCTTC
TRBV14	TRBJ2-5	TRBD2	.	CASRRGGETQYF	TGTGCCAGCAGAAGGGGAGGGGAGACCCAGTACTTC
TRBV5-4	TRBJ1-1	TRBD1	once	CASSPGTANTEAFF	TGTGCCAGCAGCCCCGGGACAGCCAACACTGAAGCTTTCTTT
TRBV6-5	TRBJ2-1	TRBD2	.	CASRRAGDGIQFF	TGTGCCAGCAGGCGAGCGGGAGATGGAATACAGTTCTTC
TRBV27	TRBJ2-1	TRBD2	few	CASSSGLAGVHEQFF	TGTGCCAGCAGTTCGGGACTAGCGGGTGTTCATGAGCAGTTCTTC
TRBV7-6	TRBJ1-5	.	few	CASSRGGNQPQHF	TGTGCCAGCAGCCGGGGGGGTAATCAGCCCCAGCATTTT
TRBV6-5	TRBJ1-5	.	.	CASRVKGDQPQHF	TGTGCCAGCAGGGTCAAAGGAGATCAGCCCCAGCATTTT
TRBV20-1	TRBJ2-1	.	.	CSAFVGPKQFF	TGCAGTGCATTCGTCGGGCCTAAGCAGTTCTTC
TRBV19	TRBJ1-5	.	.	CASRTREKGYSNQPQHF	TGTGCCAGTAGAACACGGGAGAAGGGGTATAGCAATCAGCCCCAGCATTTT
TRBV19	TRBJ2-3	TRBD2	once	CASHNSGTSDTQYF	TGTGCCAGTCATAATAGCGGGACTTCAGATACGCAGTATTTT
TRBV5-1	TRBJ1-5	.	once	CASSLWGDEDQPQHF	TGCGCCAGCAGCTTGTGGGGGGATGAAGATCAGCCCCAGCATTTT
TRBV5-1	TRBJ2-2	.	.	CASSPQPGTTNTGELFF	TGCGCCAGCAGCCCTCAACCCGGGACAACGAACACCGGGGAGCTGTTTTTT
TRBV6-5	TRBJ2-3	.	.	CASSSRYSSTDTQYF	TGTGCCAGCAGTTCCCGGTACTCCAGCACAGATACGCAGTATTTT
TRBV6-1	TRBJ1-2	.	.	CASSEQGLYGYTF	TGTGCCAGCAGTGAACAGGGTCTATATGGCTACACCTTC
TRBV7-8	TRBJ1-3	.	few	CASSSHRRGKGNTIYF	TGTGCCAGCAGCTCCCACCGGAGGGGAAAGGGAAACACCATATATTTT
TRBV2	TRBJ2-6	TRBD1	.	CASRPDRGPGANVLTF	TGTGCCAGCAGACCGGACAGGGGGCCTGGGGCCAACGTCCTGACTTTC
TRBV5-6	TRBJ2-7	.	.	CASSTGWGGFYEQYF	TGTGCCAGCAGCACGGGCTGGGGCGGATTCTACGAGCAGTACTTC
TRBV4-1	TRBJ1-1	.	.	CASSRLSTGFTEAFF	TGCGCCAGCAGCCGCCTTAGCACAGGGTTCACTGAAGCTTTCTTT
TRBV7-8	TRBJ2-3	.	.	CASSLGQAEQYF	TGTGCCAGCAGCTTAGGTCAGGCGGAGCAGTATTTT
TRBV7-2	TRBJ2-3	.	.	CASRAHELAWGTQYF	TGTGCCAGCAGGGCCCACGAGCTAGCTTGGGGTACGCAGTATTTT
TRBV4-2	TRBJ2-2	.	.	CASSQEGLVTGELFF	TGTGCCAGCAGCCAAGAAGGATTGGTTACCGGGGAGCTGTTTTTT
TRBV15	TRBJ2-2	.	.	CATSGRARWDTGELFF	TGTGCCACCAGCGGTCGGGCCCGTTGGGACACCGGGGAGCTGTTTTTT
TRBV28	TRBJ1-2	.	.	CASTLEGGINYGYTF	TGTGCCAGCACCCTAGAAGGCGGCATTAACTATGGCTACACCTTC
TRBV28	TRBJ2-5	TRBD2	many	CASSQGTSGGVETQYF	TGTGCCAGCAGCCAAGGGACTAGCGGGGGTGTAGAGACCCAGTACTTC
TRBV30	TRBJ2-5	TRBD2	.	CAWSARGGRETQYF	TGTGCCTGGAGTGCGCGGGGGGGCCGAGAGACCCAGTACTTC
TRBV5-5	TRBJ2-5	.	once	CASSLTNQETQYF	TGTGCCAGCAGCTTGACTAATCAAGAGACCCAGTACTTC
TRBV18	TRBJ2-3	.	.	CASSPPARGDTQYF	TGTGCCAGCTCACCACCCGCAAGGGGCGACACGCAGTATTTT
TRBV7-2	TRBJ1-1	.	.	CASSLGPGMNTEAFF	TGTGCCAGCAGCTTAGGCCCAGGGATGAACACTGAAGCTTTCTTT
TRBV9	TRBJ2-1	.	.	CASSQAEYNEQFF	TGTGCCAGCAGCCAGGCGGAGTACAATGAGCAGTTCTTC
TRBV6-4	TRBJ1-6	TRBD1	.	CASSVSGQGSSPLHF	TGTGCCAGCAGTGTATCGGGACAGGGGTCGTCACCCCTCCACTTT
TRBV18	TRBJ2-5	TRBD1	.	CASSPNGQGTETQYF	TGTGCCAGCTCACCGAATGGACAGGGCACGGAGACCCAGTACTTC
TRBV27	TRBJ2-7	.	.	CASSSPRGPWSSYEQYF	TGTGCCAGCTCCTCCCCTAGGGGACCCTGGAGCTCCTACGAGCAGTACTTC
TRBV5-1	TRBJ1-1	.	.	CASSIRDSTEAFF	TGCGCCAGCAGCATCCGGGACTCCACTGAAGCTTTCTTT
TRBV5-4	TRBJ2-7	TRBD2	.	CASSAGTSGQSYEQYF	TGTGCCAGCAGCGCCGGGACTAGCGGGCAATCCTACGAGCAGTACTTC